Each of the 21 T cell receptor beta chains below was sequenced from the same sample in a study of chemoradiotherapy in HPV16-positive cancers. The data were produced by immunoSEQ multiplex PCR, yet TCRdb's version contains in-frame clones alone and is incomplete. The table shows 25,000 to 35,000 clones, with 91% occurring only once. The material sequenced was blood, taken from a patient who underwent chemoradiotherapy. The receptors shown here come from a human donor with HPV-associated anogenital cancer.

DNA for the CDR3: TGTGCCAGCAGTTTAAGGGATTCGGGTCAGCCCCAGCATTTT. It encodes CASSLRDSGQPQHF. V gene TRBV27 combines with J gene TRBJ1-5; D gene uncertain. CDR1 is MNHEY, CDR2 SMNVEV, per germline (reference sequence). There are 14 residues in the CDR3. Trimming removed 2 bases from V and 6 bases from J, with 11 bases in between.

This rearrangement joins TRBV9 to TRBJ2-7; TRBD2 agrees at 7 bases. Germline V CDR1 and CDR2: SGDLS, YYNGEE. The CDR3 sequence is 15 residues long. Trimming at V came to 0 bases and at J to 3 bases, leaving 6 bases not matched to a gene. CDR3 protein: CASSVAPGLNYEQYF. The DNA of the CDR3 is TGTGCCAGCAGCGTAGCTCCGGGACTAAACTACGAGCAGTACTTC.

This clone was recorded only once. The chain is built from TRBV7-2 and TRBJ2-1; 10 positions match TRBD1. Germline V gene lookup returns CDR1 SGHTA and CDR2 FQGNSA. The CDR3 totals 17 residues. J was trimmed by 7 bases and V by 5 bases; bases with no gene match: 14. The DNA of the CDR3 is TGTGCCAGCAGCCTCCGTAAGTGGGACAGGGGTAAAAATGAGCAGTTCTTC. Translation: CASSLRKWDRGKNEQFF. Combining the CDR3 with reference TRBV7-2 and TRBJ2-1 gives the whole variable domain GAGVSQSPSNKVTEKGKDVELRCDPISGHTALYWYRQSLGQGLEFLIYFQGNSAPDKSGLPSDRFSAERTGGSVSTLTIQRTQQEDSAVYLCASSLRKWDRGKNEQFFGPGTRLTVL.

J is TRBJ1-3 and V is TRBV2; D not certain. Germline V gene data show CDR1 as SNHLY and CDR2 as FYNNEI. The CDR3 extends over 12 amino acids. Trimming pared 10 bases from V and 0 bases from J, leaving 7 bases between. For the CDR3, the DNA is TGTGCCACCGCAGCCTCTGGAAACACCATATATTTT. Residues: CATAASGNTIYF.

The chain carries TRBV7-9 and TRBJ2-5, with 11 bases lining up with TRBD2. In germline, CDR1 is SEHNR, CDR2 FQNEAQ (reference sequence). The trim removed 5 bases at V and 5 bases at J, leaving 7 bases unmatched. The CDR3 has 15 amino acids. This chain's CDR3 is CASSAIAGGLETQYF. The CDR3 region has the DNA TGTGCCAGCAGCGCAATAGCGGGGGGGCTTGAGACCCAGTACTTC.

The V call is TRBV5-4, the J call TRBJ2-3; TRBD1 matches 8 bases. Germline V gives CDR1 SGHNT, CDR2 YYREEE (reference sequence). The CDR3 contains 15 residues. V gave up 4 bases and J gave up 1 base; unmatched junction bases: 5. CDR3 bases: TGTGCCAGCAGCCGGGGACAGGACCGCACAGATACGCAGTATTTT. This codes for CASSRGQDRTDTQYF. Complete variable domain (other parts from reference TRBV5-4 and TRBJ2-3): ETGVTQSPTHLIKTRGQQVTLRCSSQSGHNTVSWYQQALGQGPQFIFQYYREEENGRGNFPPRFSGLQFPNYSSELNVNALELDDSALYLCASSRGQDRTDTQYFGPGTRLTVL.

CDR3 sequence reads: CAISESTVSYGYTF. The CDR3 nucleotides read TGTGCCATCAGTGAGTCAACGGTGAGCTATGGCTACACCTTC. The V call is TRBV10-3, the J call TRBJ1-2, with no clear D. Trimming cost V 0 bases and J 4 bases, with 9 bases left between them. The CDR3 sequence is 14 residues long. The germline gives CDR1 ENHRY, CDR2 SYGVKD.

CDR3 sequence (DNA): TGTGCCAGTAGGCCGGGACTCGAGCCCGGGGAGCTGTTTTTT. It codes for CASRPGLEPGELFF. The chain recombines TRBV19 with TRBJ2-2; a weak D match, TRBD2 (6 bases). Germline V gives CDR1 LNHDA, CDR2 SQIVND (reference sequence). The CDR3 extends over 14 amino acids. V shed 6 bases and J shed 6 bases, with 14 bases lying between them.

This chain uses TRBV19 with TRBJ2-7, with D perhaps matching TRBD1 (6 bases). Trimming pared 9 bases from V and 3 bases from J, leaving 15 bases between. This CDR3 region has 13 residues. Germline CDR1 is LNHDA and CDR2 is SQIVND (reference sequence). Here the CDR3 reads CARVGTPIYEQYF. CDR3 DNA sequence: TGTGCCAGAGTCGGGACACCGATCTACGAGCAGTACTTC.

This clone was seen once. This chain uses TRBV7-9 with TRBJ2-7; 7 bases match TRBD1. The J segment lost 2 bases and the V segment lost 4 bases, leaving 8 bases of the junction unmatched. This CDR3 contains 15 residues. Per the germline V gene, CDR1 is SEHNR and CDR2 is FQNEAQ (reference sequence). The CDR3, as DNA: TGTGCCAGCAGCTCCCCCGAGGGGGCGACCTACGAGCAGTACTTC. It encodes CASSSPEGATYEQYF.

The J gene is TRBJ2-7, the V gene TRBV30; 12 positions match TRBD2. The end of the DNA is better explained by TRBJ2-5, so the J call may be wrong. The CDR3 totals 17 residues. Germline V CDR1 and CDR2: GTSNPN, SVGIG (reference sequence). In DNA form, the CDR3 reads TGTGCCTGGAGTATCGCGCTGACTAGCGGGAGTGGGGAGACCCAGTACTTC. It specifies CAWSIALTSGSGETQYF.

This chain links TRBV5-4 with TRBJ1-6; TRBD1 aligns across 7 bases. Losses at the gene ends were 4 bases for V and 0 bases for J; bases not matched to a gene: 7. The CDR3 is 17 residues long. CDR1 and CDR2 (germline): SGHNT, YYREEE (reference sequence). For the CDR3, the DNA is TGTGCCAGCAGCCCGACCAGGGGGAGCTCCTATAATTCACCCCTCCACTTT. Encoded protein: CASSPTRGSSYNSPLHF.

The CDR3: CATSRFRDTYTEAFF. In DNA, the CDR3 is TGTGCCACCAGCAGATTTCGGGATACGTACACTGAAGCTTTCTTT. The V gene is TRBV15, the J gene TRBJ1-1; D is ambiguous. Germline lookup yields CDR1 LNHNV and CDR2 YYDKDF (reference sequence). The CDR3 extends over 15 amino acids. V was clipped by 2 bases and J by 3 bases, with 13 bases between them.

The chain has TRBV9 and TRBJ1-1; 8 bases map to TRBD1. Per germline, CDR1 SGDLS and CDR2 YYNGEE. This CDR3 is built from 15 residues. The V and J ends lost 4 bases and 0 bases, in that order; junction bases with no gene match: 5. CDR3 region: CASSPWTGLNTEAFF. The DNA of the CDR3 is TGTGCCAGCAGCCCTTGGACAGGGCTGAACACTGAAGCTTTCTTT.

This clone appeared a single time. This chain links TRBV7-2 with TRBJ2-3; D gene uncertain. The V end lost 5 bases, the J end lost 0 bases, and 12 bases lay between the germline ends. CDR3 size: 15 residues. The germline gives CDR1 SGHTA, CDR2 FQGNSA. The CDR3 loop reads CASSPSDGSTDTQYF. The CDR3 DNA follows: TGTGCCAGCAGCCCGTCGGACGGAAGCACAGATACGCAGTATTTT.

There are a few counts of this clone. The chain is built from TRBV6-6 and TRBJ1-3; D is undetermined. The germline CDR1 and CDR2 sequences are MNHNY and SVGAGI (reference sequence). This CDR3 comprises 11 residues. V lost 6 bases, J lost 4 bases, and 4 bases lay in between. CDR3 amino acids: CASRAGNTIYF. The CDR3 region has the DNA TGTGCCAGCAGGGCCGGAAACACCATATATTTT.

In DNA, the CDR3 is TGCGCCAGCAGCTTGACCGGGACAGGGACAATGAACACTGAAGCTTTCTTT. Encoded protein: CASSLTGTGTMNTEAFF. The chain uses TRBV5-1 and TRBJ1-1, with TRBD1 identical over 9 bases. Looked up from germline, CDR1 is SGHRS and CDR2 is YFSETQ. This CDR3 comprises 17 residues. Losses at the gene ends were 1 base for V and 0 bases for J; bases not matched to a gene: 7.

This clone was found a few times. The V and J genes are TRBV11-2 and TRBJ2-2; D is unresolved. V lost 5 bases to trimming and J lost 1 base, with 14 bases between them. Germline CDR1 reads SGHAT; CDR2 reads FQNNGV. CDR3 length: 16 amino acids. Here the CDR3 DNA reads TGTGCCAGCAGCCTTTACATGGCTCGGAACACCGGGGAGCTGTTTTTT. Translation: CASSLYMARNTGELFF.

The CDR3 bases are TGTGCCAGCAGTACCGTAAATGAGCAGTTCTTC. Protein sequence: CASSTVNEQFF. The rearrangement joins TRBV7-9 to TRBJ2-1, with D uncertain. Germline V lookup: CDR1 SEHNR, CDR2 FQNEAQ (reference sequence). This CDR3 is 11 amino acids long. Deletions cut 6 bases from V and 7 bases from J, with 7 bases between. Together with reference TRBV7-9 and TRBJ2-1, the CDR3 gives the full variable domain: DTGVSQNPRHKITKRGQNVTFRCDPISEHNRLYWYRQTLGQGPEFLTYFQNEAQLEKSRLLSDRFSAERPKGSFSTLEIQRTEQGDSAMYLCASSTVNEQFFGPGTRLTVL.

The V gene is TRBV5-5, the J gene TRBJ2-7, with D possibly matching TRBD2 (5 bases). Germline V CDR1 and CDR2: SGHKS, YYEKEE (reference sequence). CDR3 length: 14 amino acids. V shed 5 bases and J shed 0 bases, with 12 bases lying between them. This CDR3 is CASSLGENSYEQYF. The CDR3 DNA reads as TGTGCCAGCAGTCTGGGAGAAAACTCCTACGAGCAGTACTTC.

This chain links TRBV28 with TRBJ1-6, with a weak D call TRBD1 (5 bases). This CDR3 spans 13 amino acids. Germline V gives CDR1 MDHEN, CDR2 SYDVKM. Trimming removed 7 bases from V and 13 bases from J, with 17 bases in between. The CDR3 reads CASNGTPRLPLHF. For the CDR3, the DNA is TGTGCCAGCAACGGGACGCCGAGGCTCCCCCTCCACTTT.